This is a list of T cell receptor beta chains from one sample in a study of patients and donors after allogeneic stem cell transplantation. TCRdb processed the RT-PCR reads anew with MiXCR; each CDR3 protein has one entry. The data hold approximately 410,000 distinct CDR3 sequences, with approximately 16% observed a single time. Sequencing was carried out using blood, either unsorted or a sorted T cell fraction (not recorded which). These receptors all stem from a human donor who was either an allogeneic HSCT recipient or a stem cell or donor lymphocyte infusion donor (not recorded which). It is not recorded whose cells these are; they may come from a transplant donor. CDR3s include the opening cysteine and the closing phenylalanine or tryptophan. D genes are given only for firm matches. Only some rows state a clone size, as once, few, many or a class for expanded clones.

TGTGCCAGCAGTTTAGTTCGTAGCGGGAGAGGGCATGAGCAGTTCTTC,CASSLVRSGRGHEQFF,few,TRBV12-3/TRBV12-4,TRBJ2-1,TRBD2
TGCAGTGCTCTAGCCCCCGGGGGGATCCGTTATGGCTACACCTTC,CSALAPGGIRYGYTF,NA,TRBV20-1,TRBJ1-2,NA
TGTGCCAGCAGCGCTTCAAACACTGAAGCTTTCTTT,CASSASNTEAFF,NA,TRBV9,TRBJ1-1,NA
TGTGCCAGCAGCTTAGGCGGCAGGGGGGAACAGCCCCAGCATTTT,CASSLGGRGEQPQHF,NA,TRBV7-2,TRBJ1-5,TRBD1
TGTGCCAGCAGTCCCCGGGCGAGCAGCCGACAACCACGCAGCACAGATACGCAGTATTTT,CASSPRASSRQPRSTDTQYF,NA,TRBV27,TRBJ2-3,NA
TGTGCTAGTGCCCAGGGGGGTCAGGGGCAGCCCCAGCATTTT,CASAQGGQGQPQHF,few,TRBV12-5,TRBJ1-5,TRBD1
TGCGCCAGCAGCCAGACCGGGACAGAAACCTACGAGCAGTACTTC,CASSQTGTETYEQYF,few,TRBV4-1,TRBJ2-7,TRBD1
TGTGCCAGCAGCGTTCGGACTAGCGGGAATGTCTTC,CASSVRTSGNVF,many,TRBV12-3/TRBV12-4,TRBJ2-1,TRBD2
TGTGCCAGCAGCTCCCCGGGGCCTGGGGCCAACGTCCTGACTTTC,CASSSPGPGANVLTF,NA,TRBV11-2,TRBJ2-6,NA
TGTGCCAGCACCTCGGGGGGACAGGGGGCGAGGAGCTCCTACAATGAGCAGTTCTTC,CASTSGGQGARSSYNEQFF,NA,TRBV4-2,TRBJ2-1,TRBD1
TGTGCCAGCAGCAAAGCTAATGGCTTCGGGAGCCCGTCCCTTTACAATGAGCAGTTCTTC,CASSKANGFGSPSLYNEQFF,few,TRBV21-1,TRBJ2-1,NA
TGTGCCAGCGGAGGGACAGGGCTTGCGGAAGAAAAACTGTTTTTT,CASGGTGLAEEKLFF,NA,TRBV6-1,TRBJ1-4,TRBD1
TGTGCCAGCAGTTTTCGTTGGACAGGGTATGGACTAGCGGGATTTGAGACCCAGTACTTC,CASSFRWTGYGLAGFETQYF,few,TRBV28,TRBJ2-5,TRBD2
TGTGCCAGCAGCCTTTATACAGCGAACACTGAAGCTTTCTTT,CASSLYTANTEAFF,few,TRBV7-9,TRBJ1-1,NA
TGTGCCAGCAGCTTAGTGAGGGCTAGCGGGGGGAGGGGGACCCAGTACTTC,CASSLVRASGGRGTQYF,NA,TRBV7-2,TRBJ2-5,TRBD2
TGCGCCAGCAGCCCAGGAACAGGCTCTGGGGCCAACGTCCTGACTTTC,CASSPGTGSGANVLTF,NA,TRBV5-1,TRBJ2-6,NA
TGTGCCAGCAGCCCGGACGGACAGCTAATTAAGCCCCAGCATTTT,CASSPDGQLIKPQHF,once,TRBV5-5,TRBJ1-5,NA
TGTGCCAGCAGCTTCTCAAAGGGGGGCTCTGGGGCCAACGTCCTGACTTTC,CASSFSKGGSGANVLTF,NA,TRBV7-2,TRBJ2-6,NA
TGCGCCAGCAGCTTGTTCCCCGACTCCGGGACAGGGGTTGAAAAACTGTTTTTT,CASSLFPDSGTGVEKLFF,NA,TRBV5-1,TRBJ1-4,TRBD1
TGTGCCAGCAGTCCTCGCCTCGACAGGGCCACAGATACGCAGTATTTT,CASSPRLDRATDTQYF,few,TRBV6-1,TRBJ2-3,TRBD1
TGCGCCAGCAGCCAAGATCGAACAGGGGTTTGGGGCTACACCTTC,CASSQDRTGVWGYTF,few,TRBV4-3,TRBJ1-2,TRBD1
TGTGCTAGCAGCTCCGTACTAGCGGTGAACACCGGGGAGCTGTTTTTT,CASSSVLAVNTGELFF,NA,TRBV7-7,TRBJ2-2,TRBD2
TGCAGTGCAGTACCGGGACAGAGCTCTGGGGCCAACGTCCTGACTTTC,CSAVPGQSSGANVLTF,few,TRBV20-1,TRBJ2-6,TRBD1
TGTGCCAGCAGCTTACGACTAGCGGGAAGTGGGTATGAGCAGTTCTTC,CASSLRLAGSGYEQFF,NA,TRBV5-5,TRBJ2-1,TRBD2
TGTGCCAGCAGCCCCCCGGGGCGGACTGAAGCTTTCTTT,CASSPPGRTEAFF,many,TRBV27,TRBJ1-1,NA
TGTGCCAGCATATCCCACCGGAGGAACACTGAAGCTTTCTTT,CASISHRRNTEAFF,NA,TRBV9,TRBJ1-1,NA
TGTGCCAGCAGCTTCCCCTGGACTAGCGGGAGAGAGACCCAGTACTTC,CASSFPWTSGRETQYF,NA,TRBV11-3,TRBJ2-5,TRBD2
TGTGCCTGGACTCAATCCCGGACATCTAACACCGGGGAGCTGTTTTTT,CAWTQSRTSNTGELFF,few,TRBV30,TRBJ2-2,NA
TGCAGTGCAACGCGTGGGTTAAAGGGGAATGAGCAGTTCTTC,CSATRGLKGNEQFF,NA,TRBV20-1,TRBJ2-1,NA
TGTGCCAGCAGCTTAGTGCGAGGGCCTGGGGCCAACGTCCTGACTTTC,CASSLVRGPGANVLTF,few,TRBV11-2,TRBJ2-6,NA
TGTGCCAGCAGCCAAGTACATGAGCAGTTCTTC,CASSQVHEQFF,NA,TRBV4-2,TRBJ2-1,NA
TGTGCCAGCAGTGTGGAGGGGGCGCGGTCCGGGGAGCTGTTTTTT,CASSVEGARSGELFF,few,TRBV2,TRBJ2-2,NA
TGCAGTGCTAGAACGGACAGGACCTACGAGCAGTACTTC,CSARTDRTYEQYF,NA,TRBV20-1,TRBJ2-7,TRBD1
TGCAGTGCTAGAGATTGGGGATACAATGAGCAGTTCTTC,CSARDWGYNEQFF,NA,TRBV20-1,TRBJ2-1,NA
TGTGCCAGCAGATGTACCGCGGGACAGTGCAATGAGCAGTTCTTC,CASRCTAGQCNEQFF,NA,TRBV12-3/TRBV12-4,TRBJ2-1,NA
TGCAGCGTTATGCAGGGGTCCTACAATGAGCAGTTCTTC,CSVMQGSYNEQFF,NA,TRBV29-1,TRBJ2-1,NA